Listed below are T cell receptor beta chains from one sample, sequenced in a study of T-cell memory formation after mild COVID-19. In TCRdb, the 5' RACE reads were re-called with MiXCR into one record per CDR3 protein. The sample gives approximately 260,000 distinct CDR3 sequences, about a sixth of which show up once; 22% is in the top ten. Sequencing was performed on PBMCs or a T cell subset sorted from them (not recorded which). These receptors originate from a young man who had mild COVID-19 (a few samples of this study predate the infection). Cell type and time point are not known. Both conserved end residues are part of each CDR3. Each record gives: V gene, CDR3 length, D gene, clone size, J gene, CDR3 DNA, CDR3 protein. A D gene is named only where the DNA matches it firmly. Clone size appears in some rows only: once, few, many, or a class for an expanded clone.

V gene: TRBV7-9
CDR3 length: 16
D gene: .
clone size: few
J gene: TRBJ2-3
CDR3 DNA: TGTGCCAGCAGCGTCTGGCGGGGTCCTAGCACAGATACGCAGTATTTT
CDR3 protein: CASSVWRGPSTDTQYF

V gene: TRBV7-2
CDR3 length: 14
D gene: .
clone size: few
J gene: TRBJ1-1
CDR3 DNA: TGTGCCAGCAGCCTACAACAGGGTGGTACTGAAGCTTTCTTT
CDR3 protein: CASSLQQGGTEAFF

V gene: TRBV4-1
CDR3 length: 16
D gene: .
clone size: .
J gene: TRBJ1-5
CDR3 DNA: TGCGCCAGCAGCCAGATTACAGGGATTAGCAATCAGCCCCAGCATTTT
CDR3 protein: CASSQITGISNQPQHF

V gene: TRBV19
CDR3 length: 13
D gene: .
clone size: .
J gene: TRBJ2-7
CDR3 DNA: TGTGCCAGTAGTATCGGGTACTCCTACGAGCAGTACTTC
CDR3 protein: CASSIGYSYEQYF

V gene: TRBV4-3
CDR3 length: 15
D gene: .
clone size: .
J gene: TRBJ1-2
CDR3 DNA: TGCGCCAGCAGCCAGGACTCACGACACGACTATGGCTACACCTTC
CDR3 protein: CASSQDSRHDYGYTF

V gene: TRBV5-1
CDR3 length: 17
D gene: TRBD1
clone size: few
J gene: TRBJ2-2
CDR3 DNA: TGCGCCAGCAGCTTGGCCGTCGGACAGGGGAACACCGGGGAGCTGTTTTTT
CDR3 protein: CASSLAVGQGNTGELFF

V gene: TRBV7-9
CDR3 length: 12
D gene: .
clone size: few
J gene: TRBJ1-4
CDR3 DNA: TGTGCCAGCAGCCCTTACTCGGAAAAACTGTTTTTT
CDR3 protein: CASSPYSEKLFF

V gene: TRBV24-1
CDR3 length: 14
D gene: .
clone size: .
J gene: TRBJ2-2
CDR3 DNA: TGTGCCACCAGTCAGCAGGGCCGAACCGGGGAGCTGTTTTTT
CDR3 protein: CATSQQGRTGELFF

V gene: TRBV29-1
CDR3 length: 12
D gene: .
clone size: few
J gene: TRBJ2-2
CDR3 DNA: TGCAGCGTAACAGGACTCACCGGGGAGCTGTTTTTT
CDR3 protein: CSVTGLTGELFF

V gene: TRBV5-6
CDR3 length: 15
D gene: .
clone size: many
J gene: TRBJ1-1
CDR3 DNA: TGTGCCAGCAGCCTATGGAGCGGATTTAACACTGAAGCTTTCTTT
CDR3 protein: CASSLWSGFNTEAFF

V gene: TRBV7-9
CDR3 length: 13
D gene: .
clone size: .
J gene: TRBJ2-2
CDR3 DNA: TGTGCCAGCAGCTCCCCCCTCACCGGGGAGCTGTTTTTT
CDR3 protein: CASSSPLTGELFF

V gene: TRBV4-3
CDR3 length: 14
D gene: TRBD1
clone size: few
J gene: TRBJ1-5
CDR3 DNA: TGCGCCAGCAGCCAGGGACAGCGCGATCAGCCCCAGCATTTT
CDR3 protein: CASSQGQRDQPQHF

V gene: TRBV15
CDR3 length: 12
D gene: .
clone size: .
J gene: TRBJ1-1
CDR3 DNA: TGTGCCACCAGCGGGAGAAACACTGAAGCTTTCTTT
CDR3 protein: CATSGRNTEAFF

V gene: TRBV12-5
CDR3 length: 16
D gene: TRBD1
clone size: .
J gene: TRBJ1-1
CDR3 DNA: TGTGCTAGTGGTCCAGGGACAGGGGCCCTACACAAGGAAGCTTTCTTT
CDR3 protein: CASGPGTGALHKEAFF

V gene: TRBV4-3
CDR3 length: 15
D gene: .
clone size: .
J gene: TRBJ1-3
CDR3 DNA: TGCGCCAGCAGCCAAGCAACAGGGACGGGAAACACCATATATTTT
CDR3 protein: CASSQATGTGNTIYF

V gene: TRBV20-1
CDR3 length: 15
D gene: TRBD2
clone size: few
J gene: TRBJ2-3
CDR3 DNA: TGCAGTGCGGCGGCTAGCGGGGGAAACACAGATACGCAGTATTTT
CDR3 protein: CSAAASGGNTDTQYF